The clone carrying this T cell receptor (beta chain) was recorded once. This entry belongs to a study of control samples from healthy donors and cancer patients. Clones were read by immunoSEQ multiplex PCR, and TCRdb kept only the in-frame ones, dropping some. The profile covers approximately 84,000 clones, with 90% to 95% appearing a single time and about a sixth taken by the ten largest. Unmatched junction bases numbered 11, after V lost 8 bases and J lost 6 bases. Germline loops: CDR1 GTSNPN, CDR2 SVGIG (reference sequence). The CDR3 totals 14 residues. The source material was blood. This receptor was identified in a man aged 25-40 years in good health. The J gene is TRBJ2-2, the V gene TRBV30; the match to TRBD1 covers 8 bases. The CDR3 DNA sequence: TGTGCCCGGGGGACAGGAATGTATGCCGGGGAGCTGTTTTTT. Translated, it gives CARGTGMYAGELFF.